This TCR beta chain appears in the sequencing data of a study of T cell responses to AZD1222 COVID-19 vaccine. This CDR3 region has 11 residues. Trimming took 7 bases from V and 6 from J, leaving 9 bases between them. Germline V gene lookup returns CDR1 SQVTM and CDR2 ANQGSEA. About this clone: The antigen is not known.

Method: immunoSEQ multiplex PCR; TCRdb's copy keeps in-frame clones and lacks some. This table has some 58,000 clones, 60% to 80% appearing once. Findings and caveats of the study: Vaccine-related CD4 TCRs covered spike, predominating at 160-218 and 743-854. Repertoire sampling was restricted to post-peak T cell response timepoints. Of spike-specific TCRs, nearly half reportedly target regions left unmutated in variants. Baseline antibody screening turned up just six or seven seropositive AZD1222 recipients.

The chain joins TRBV29-1 to TRBJ2-2; possibly TRBD1 or TRBD2 for D (5 bases each). The specimen comprised peripheral blood, sampled 28 days after the second AZD1222 dose. This receptor was obtained from an adult who received the AZD1222 COVID-19 vaccine. CDR3 amino acids: CSARDAGELFF. CDR3 nucleotide sequence: TGCAGCGCACGGGACGCCGGGGAGCTGTTTTTT.